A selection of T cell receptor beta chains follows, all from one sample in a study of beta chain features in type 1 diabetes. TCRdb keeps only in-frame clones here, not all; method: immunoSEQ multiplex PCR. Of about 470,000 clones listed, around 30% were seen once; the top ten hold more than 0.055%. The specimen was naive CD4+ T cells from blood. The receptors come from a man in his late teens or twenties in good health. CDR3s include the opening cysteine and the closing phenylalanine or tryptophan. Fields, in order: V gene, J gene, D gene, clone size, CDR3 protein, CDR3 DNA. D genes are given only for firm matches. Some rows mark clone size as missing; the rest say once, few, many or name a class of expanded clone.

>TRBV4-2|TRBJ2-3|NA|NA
CASSQDLSPPNTDTQYF
TGTGCCAGCAGCCAAGATCTTTCACCCCCAAATACAGATACGCAGTATTTT
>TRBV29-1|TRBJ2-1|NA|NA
CSSHGDYNEQFF
TGCAGCTCCCATGGGGACTACAATGAGCAGTTCTTC
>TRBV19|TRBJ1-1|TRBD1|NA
CASRNRDRAEAFF
TGTGCCAGTAGGAACCGGGACAGGGCCGAAGCTTTCTTT
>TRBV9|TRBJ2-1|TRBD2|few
CASSVAASGYGEQFF
TGTGCCAGCAGCGTAGCGGCTAGCGGGTACGGTGAGCAGTTCTTC
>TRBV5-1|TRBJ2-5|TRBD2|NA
CASSSSVAGGIQETQYF
TGCGCCAGCAGCTCTTCTGTGGCGGGAGGAATCCAAGAGACCCAGTACTTC
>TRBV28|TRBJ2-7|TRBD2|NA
CASSPRLQRGNEQYF
TGTGCCAGCAGTCCCCGACTACAGCGGGGGAACGAGCAGTACTTC
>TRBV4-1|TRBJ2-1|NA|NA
CASSPNPLDNEQFF
TGCGCCAGCAGCCCCAACCCACTCGACAATGAGCAGTTCTTC
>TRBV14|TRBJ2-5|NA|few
CASSQGPSETQYF
TGTGCCAGCAGCCAGGGCCCTTCGGAGACCCAGTACTTC
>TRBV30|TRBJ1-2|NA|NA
CAWSEGGTPNYGYTF
TGTGCCTGGAGTGAGGGTGGCACCCCGAACTATGGCTACACCTTC
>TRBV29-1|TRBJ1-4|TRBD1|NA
CSVFLTGTNEKLFF
TGCAGCGTTTTCCTGACAGGGACTAATGAAAAACTGTTTTTT
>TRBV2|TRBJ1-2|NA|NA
CASMKGWEGYTF
TGTGCCAGCATGAAGGGATGGGAAGGCTACACCTTC
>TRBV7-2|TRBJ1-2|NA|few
CASSLARGNYGYTF
TGTGCCAGCAGCTTAGCACGGGGAAACTATGGCTACACCTTC
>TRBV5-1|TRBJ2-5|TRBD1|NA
CASSLGAGTAVQETQYF
TGCGCCAGCAGCTTGGGAGCCGGGACAGCAGTCCAAGAGACCCAGTACTTC
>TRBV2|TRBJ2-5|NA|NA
CASSVEVLETQYF
TGTGCCAGCAGTGTGGAGGTTCTCGAGACCCAGTACTTC
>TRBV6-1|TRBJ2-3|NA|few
CASSVGVAAFTDTQYF
TGTGCCAGCAGTGTCGGGGTAGCGGCTTTCACAGATACGCAGTATTTT
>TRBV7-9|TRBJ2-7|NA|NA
CASANGFYEQYF
TGTGCCAGCGCCAATGGGTTTTACGAGCAGTACTTC
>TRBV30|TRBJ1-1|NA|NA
CAWSVGKSTEAFF
TGTGCCTGGAGTGTGGGGAAAAGCACTGAAGCTTTCTTT
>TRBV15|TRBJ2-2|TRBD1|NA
CATSSAPTGGRTGELFF
TGTGCCACCAGCAGTGCTCCGACAGGGGGTCGCACCGGGGAGCTGTTTTTT
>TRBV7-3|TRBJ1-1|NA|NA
CASSLRGETEAFF
TGTGCCAGCAGCTTAAGGGGCGAGACTGAAGCTTTCTTT
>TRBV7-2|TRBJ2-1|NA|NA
CASSLDLASQQFF
TGTGCCAGCAGCTTAGATTTAGCGTCTCAGCAGTTCTTC
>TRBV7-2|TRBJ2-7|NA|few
CASSLDRGPYEQYF
TGTGCCAGCAGCTTAGATCGGGGGCCCTACGAGCAGTACTTC
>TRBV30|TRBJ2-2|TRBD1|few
CAWRQGQELFF
TGTGCCTGGCGACAGGGTCAGGAGCTGTTTTTT
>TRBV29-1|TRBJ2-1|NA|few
CSVEVGEGSSYNEQFF
TGCAGCGTTGAAGTAGGTGAGGGAAGCTCCTACAATGAGCAGTTCTTC
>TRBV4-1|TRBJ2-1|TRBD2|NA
CASSHSGSVPYNEQFF
TGCGCCAGCAGCCACAGCGGGAGCGTTCCCTACAATGAGCAGTTCTTC
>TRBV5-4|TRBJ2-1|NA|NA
CASSTRSGIQQNEQFF
TGTGCCAGCAGCACTAGATCCGGGATCCAGCAGAATGAGCAGTTCTTC
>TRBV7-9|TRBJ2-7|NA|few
CASSFQWGSSYEQYF
TGTGCCAGCAGCTTCCAATGGGGGAGCTCCTACGAGCAGTACTTC
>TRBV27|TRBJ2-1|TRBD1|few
CASKPGTGAYNEQFF
TGTGCCAGCAAACCGGGGACAGGAGCCTACAATGAGCAGTTCTTC
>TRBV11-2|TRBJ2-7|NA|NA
CASSPDAISYEQYF
TGTGCCAGCAGCCCGGACGCGATCTCCTACGAGCAGTACTTC
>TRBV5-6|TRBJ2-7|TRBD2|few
CASSGTSGRAEDEQYF
TGTGCCAGCAGCGGGACTAGCGGGAGGGCCGAAGACGAGCAGTACTTC
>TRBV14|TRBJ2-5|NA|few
CASSQRAGGETQYF
TGTGCCAGCAGCCAAAGGGCCGGTGGGGAGACCCAGTACTTC
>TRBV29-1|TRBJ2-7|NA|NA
CSVGGQSYEQYF
TGCAGCGTGGGGGGACAGTCCTACGAGCAGTACTTC
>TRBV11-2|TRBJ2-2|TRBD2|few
CASRRPGLAHTGELFF
TGTGCCAGCAGACGTCCGGGACTAGCTCACACCGGGGAGCTGTTTTTT
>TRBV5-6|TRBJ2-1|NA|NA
CASSLYTGKQFF
TGTGCCAGCAGCTTGTATACAGGGAAGCAGTTCTTC
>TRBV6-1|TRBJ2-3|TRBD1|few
CASLTGGSTDTQYF
TGTGCCAGCCTGACAGGGGGCAGCACAGATACGCAGTATTTT
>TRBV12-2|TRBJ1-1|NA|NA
CASRLAGQHTEAFF
TGTGCAAGTCGCTTAGCGGGACAGCACACTGAAGCTTTCTTT
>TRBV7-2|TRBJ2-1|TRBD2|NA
CASSLTSGAGYNEQFF
TGTGCCAGCAGCTTAACCTCGGGAGCGGGATACAATGAGCAGTTCTTC
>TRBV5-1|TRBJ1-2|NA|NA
CASSKTTDPGYTF
TGCGCCAGCAGCAAAACTACAGATCCTGGCTACACCTTC
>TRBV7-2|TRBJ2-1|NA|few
CASSSRGSYNEQFF
TGTGCCAGCAGCTCCAGGGGCTCCTACAATGAGCAGTTCTTC
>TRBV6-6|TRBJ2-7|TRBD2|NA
CASRLGLAGSYEQYF
TGTGCCAGCAGGCTCGGACTAGCGGGTTCCTACGAGCAGTACTTC
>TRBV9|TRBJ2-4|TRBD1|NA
CASSQSPGQGRNIQYF
TGTGCCAGCAGCCAATCTCCAGGACAGGGACGAAACATTCAGTACTTC
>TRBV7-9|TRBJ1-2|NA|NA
CASSLSQGNYGYTF
TGTGCCAGCAGCTTGAGTCAGGGGAACTATGGCTACACCTTC
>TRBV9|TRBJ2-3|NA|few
CASSVVGTDTQYF
TGTGCCAGCAGCGTAGTGGGGACAGATACGCAGTATTTT
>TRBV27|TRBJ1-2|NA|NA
CASSSAPTIGYTF
TGTGCCAGCAGTTCCGCACCTACTATCGGCTACACCTTC
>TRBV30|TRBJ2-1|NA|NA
CAWSSGPPAYNEQFF
TGTGCCTGGAGTTCCGGACCCCCGGCCTACAATGAGCAGTTCTTC
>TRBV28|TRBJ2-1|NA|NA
CASSIGGPGYNEQFF
TGTGCCAGCAGTATAGGAGGGCCGGGTTACAATGAGCAGTTCTTC
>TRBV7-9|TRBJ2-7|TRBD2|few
CASSFGGLPPYEQYF
TGTGCCAGCAGCTTCGGGGGACTACCCCCGTACGAGCAGTACTTC
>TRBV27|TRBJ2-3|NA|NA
CASSPSTDTQYF
TGTGCCAGCAGTCCAAGCACAGATACGCAGTATTTT
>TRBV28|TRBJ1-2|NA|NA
CASSSSINGYTF
TGTGCCAGCAGTTCTAGCATCAATGGCTACACCTTC
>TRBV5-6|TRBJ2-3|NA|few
CASSFLGGLADTQYF
TGTGCCAGCAGCTTCCTTGGGGGGCTGGCAGATACGCAGTATTTT
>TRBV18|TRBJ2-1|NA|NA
CASSLSGSYNEQFF
TGTGCCAGCTCACTGTCCGGGTCTTACAATGAGCAGTTCTTC
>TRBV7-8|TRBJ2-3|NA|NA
CASSLVSPVYGGDFF
TGTGCCAGCAGCTTAGTATCCCCGGTATACGGGGGAGATTTTTTT
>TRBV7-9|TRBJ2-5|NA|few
CASSRLASQETQYF
TGTGCCAGCAGTCGACTTGCCAGCCAAGAGACCCAGTACTTC
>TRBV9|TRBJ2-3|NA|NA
CASSDLDTQYF
TGTGCCAGCAGCGACCTGGATACGCAGTATTTT
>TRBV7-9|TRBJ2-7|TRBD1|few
CASSSPDRAYYEQYF
TGTGCCAGCAGCTCCCCGGACAGGGCTTACTACGAGCAGTACTTC
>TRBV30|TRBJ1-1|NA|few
CAWRQGPNTEAFF
TGTGCCTGGCGGCAGGGTCCCAACACTGAAGCTTTCTTT
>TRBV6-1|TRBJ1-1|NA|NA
CASSVRGGVNTEAFF
TGTGCCAGCAGTGTCAGGGGAGGGGTGAACACTGAAGCTTTCTTT
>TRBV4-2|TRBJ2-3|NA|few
CASSQEGDTQYF
TGTGCCAGCAGCCAAGAAGGAGATACGCAGTATTTT